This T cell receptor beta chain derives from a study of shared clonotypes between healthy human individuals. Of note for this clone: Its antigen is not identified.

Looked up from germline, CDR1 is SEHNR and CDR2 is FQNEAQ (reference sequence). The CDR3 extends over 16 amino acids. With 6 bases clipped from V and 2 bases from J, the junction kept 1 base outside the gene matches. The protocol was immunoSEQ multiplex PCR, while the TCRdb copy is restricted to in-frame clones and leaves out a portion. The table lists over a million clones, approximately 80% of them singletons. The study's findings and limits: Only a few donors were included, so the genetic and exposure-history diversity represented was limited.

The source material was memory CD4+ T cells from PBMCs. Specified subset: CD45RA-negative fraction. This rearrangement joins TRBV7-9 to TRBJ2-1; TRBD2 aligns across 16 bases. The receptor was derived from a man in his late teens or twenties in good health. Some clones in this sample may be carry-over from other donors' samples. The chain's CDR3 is CASRGTSGRAYNEQFF. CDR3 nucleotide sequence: TGTGCCAGCAGGGGGACTAGCGGGAGGGCCTACAATGAGCAGTTCTTC.